The 6 T cell receptor beta chains presented below share a single source sample, sequenced in a study of blood T cell repertoires in COVID-19. Sequenced by immunoSEQ multiplex PCR; TCRdb stores in-frame clones only, minus some. This repertoire shows about 250,000 clones, approximately 84% found once; its top ten account for under 5%. Material for sequencing was peripheral blood. These receptors were taken from a man in his fifties or sixties with active or convalescent COVID-19.

This clone has a handful of counts. V and J are TRBV5-5 and TRBJ1-2; D might be TRBD1 (6 bases). Germline V gene sequence: CDR1 SGHKS, CDR2 YYEKEE (reference sequence). The length of the CDR3 is 14 residues. Trimming shortened V by 6 bases and J by 4 bases, and 16 bases separated the two germline ends. This CDR3 is CASNSPGAGYGYTF. The CDR3 coding sequence is TGTGCCAGCAATTCCCCAGGGGCGGGCTATGGCTACACCTTC.

This clone was counted a single time. This sequence joins TRBV6-5 and TRBJ2-7; 7 bases match TRBD2. CDR1 and CDR2 (germline): MNHEY, SVGAGI. The CDR3 loop spans 15 amino acids. V trimming: 4 bases; J trimming: 2 bases; junction bases outside the gene matches: 8. The CDR3 loop reads CASSSFPSGTYEQYF. DNA of the CDR3: TGTGCCAGCAGTTCTTTTCCTAGCGGTACCTACGAGCAGTACTTC.

The rearrangement joins TRBV29-1 to TRBJ2-4; 7 bases fit TRBD1. CDR1 and CDR2 (germline): SQVTM, ANQGSEA. The V gene end was trimmed by 6 bases and the J gene end by 1 base; junction bases not matched to a gene: 6. The CDR3 is 14 residues long. The CDR3 nucleotides are TGCAGCGTGGATACGACAGGGGCCAAAAACATTCAGTACTTC. It translates to CSVDTTGAKNIQYF.

The chain uses TRBV6-5 and TRBJ2-1; TRBD2 matches 8 bases. The J segment lost 6 bases and the V segment lost 3 bases, leaving 10 bases of the junction unmatched. The CDR3 covers 16 residues. Germline lookup yields CDR1 MNHEY and CDR2 SVGAGI. The CDR3 sequence: CASSYGDAGLGNEQFF. DNA of the CDR3: TGTGCCAGCAGTTATGGGGACGCGGGACTAGGCAATGAGCAGTTCTTC.

This clone has just a few counts. The V and J genes are TRBV3-1 (or the pseudogene TRBV3-2) and TRBJ1-1, with D possibly matching TRBD1 (5 bases). In germline, CDR1 is LGHDT, CDR2 YNNKEL (reference sequence). Trimming took 4 bases from V and 6 from J, leaving 21 bases between them. CDR3 length equals 16 residues. CDR3 in amino acids: CASSPRRGVGGSEAFF. CDR3 nucleotides: TGTGCCAGCAGCCCCCGGAGGGGAGTGGGAGGTTCTGAAGCTTTCTTT.

The chain combines TRBV19 with TRBJ2-3; possibly TRBD2 for D (6 bases). The ends were cut back, 1 base at V and 6 bases at J, with 14 bases in the middle. The germline CDR1 and CDR2 sequences are LNHDA and SQIVND (reference sequence). The CDR3 totals 15 residues. CDR3 region: CASSIGGVRRDTQYF. The CDR3 DNA sequence: TGTGCCAGTAGTATAGGGGGGGTCCGTAGGGATACGCAGTATTTT.